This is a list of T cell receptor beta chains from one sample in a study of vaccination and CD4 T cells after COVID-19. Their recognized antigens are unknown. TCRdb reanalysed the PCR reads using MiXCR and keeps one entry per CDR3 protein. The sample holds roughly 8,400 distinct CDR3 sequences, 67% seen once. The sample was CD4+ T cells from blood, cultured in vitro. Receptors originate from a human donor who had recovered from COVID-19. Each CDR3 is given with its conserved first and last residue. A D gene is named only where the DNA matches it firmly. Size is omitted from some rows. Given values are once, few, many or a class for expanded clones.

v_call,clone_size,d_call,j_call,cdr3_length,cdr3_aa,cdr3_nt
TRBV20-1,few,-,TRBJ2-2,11,CSARDKGELFF,TGCAGTGCTAGAGACAAAGGGGAGCTGTTTTTT
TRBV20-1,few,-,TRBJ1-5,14,CSARVYGDNQPQHF,TGCAGTGCTAGAGTGTATGGAGATAATCAGCCCCAGCATTTT
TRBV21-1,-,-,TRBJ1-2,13,CASSSPVFHGYTF,TGTGCCAGCAGCTCCCCAGTATTCCATGGCTACACCTTC
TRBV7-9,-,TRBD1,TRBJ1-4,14,CASSLGTGGGRLFF,TGTGCCAGCAGCTTAGGGACAGGGGGGGGAAGACTGTTTTTT
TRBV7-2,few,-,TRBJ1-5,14,CASSPGFRNQPQHF,TGTGCCAGCAGCCCCGGGTTTAGGAATCAGCCCCAGCATTTT
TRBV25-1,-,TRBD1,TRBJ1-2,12,CASVGQYGGYTF,TGTGCCAGCGTGGGACAGTATGGAGGCTACACCTTC
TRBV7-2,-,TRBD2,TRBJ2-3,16,CASSQGLAGLIDTQYF,TGTGCCAGCAGCCAGGGACTAGCGGGACTGATAGATACGCAGTATTTT
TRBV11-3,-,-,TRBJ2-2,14,CASSSPWGKGELFF,TGTGCCAGCAGTTCGCCCTGGGGGAAAGGGGAGCTGTTTTTT
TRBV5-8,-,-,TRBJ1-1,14,CASSFRLRNTEAFF,TGTGCCAGCAGCTTTCGGCTCAGGAACACTGAAGCTTTCTTT
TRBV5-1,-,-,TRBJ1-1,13,CASSRGGPTEAFF,TGCGCCAGCAGTAGAGGGGGGCCCACTGAAGCTTTCTTT
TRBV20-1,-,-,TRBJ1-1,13,CSAGGPTNTEAFF,TGCAGTGCTGGGGGACCGACCAACACTGAAGCTTTCTTT
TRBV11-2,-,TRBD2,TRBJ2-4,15,CASSLSGVAKNIQYF,TGTGCCAGCAGCCTGAGCGGGGTAGCCAAAAACATTCAGTACTTC
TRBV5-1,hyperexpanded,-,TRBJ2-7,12,CASSVGSYEQYF,TGCGCCAGCAGCGTGGGCTCCTACGAGCAGTACTTC
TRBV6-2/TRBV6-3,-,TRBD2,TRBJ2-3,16,CASSQKREGQRDTQYF,TGTGCCAGCAGTCAAAAGCGGGAGGGCCAGAGAGATACGCAGTATTTT
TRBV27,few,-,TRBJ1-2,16,CASSPYDRQAFYGYTF,TGTGCCAGCAGTCCCTACGACAGGCAGGCCTTCTATGGCTACACCTTC
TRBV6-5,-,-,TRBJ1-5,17,CASSSPLGEGSNQPQHF,TGTGCCAGCAGTTCCCCCTTGGGGGAGGGGAGCAATCAGCCCCAGCATTTT
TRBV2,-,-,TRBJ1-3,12,CASSVGGNTIYF,TGTGCCAGCAGTGTAGGGGGAAACACCATATATTTT
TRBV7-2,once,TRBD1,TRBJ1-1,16,CASSLRGQGGYTEAFF,TGTGCCAGCAGCTTAAGAGGACAGGGGGGATACACTGAAGCTTTCTTT
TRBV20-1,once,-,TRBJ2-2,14,CSARRGPYTGELFF,TGCAGTGCTAGAAGGGGACCGTACACCGGGGAGCTGTTTTTT
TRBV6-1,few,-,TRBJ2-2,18,CATTGARYNYANTGELFF,TGTGCCACCACCGGGGCGAGATACAATTATGCGAACACCGGGGAGCTGTTTTTT
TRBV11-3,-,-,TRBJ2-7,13,CASSFGGRYEQYF,TGTGCCAGCAGCTTCGGAGGGAGGTACGAGCAGTACTTC
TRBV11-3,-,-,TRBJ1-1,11,CASRDRAEAFF,TGTGCCAGCAGGGACAGAGCTGAAGCTTTCTTT
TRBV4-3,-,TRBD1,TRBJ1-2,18,CASSLISGGDRGLYGYTF,TGCGCCAGCAGCCTGATTTCGGGCGGGGACAGGGGCCTCTATGGCTACACCTTC
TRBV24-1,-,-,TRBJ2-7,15,CATSDFAGIVDEQYF,TGTGCCACCAGTGATTTCGCAGGGATCGTCGACGAGCAGTACTTC